This entry is about one T cell receptor (beta chain). The antigen remains unidentified. UMIs that had a 6-nucleotide sample barcode were put in using template switching. TCRdb re-called the 5' RACE reads; every CDR3 protein appears as one record, without DNA. The table for this sample gives approximately 300,000 distinct CDR3 sequences. The CDR3 contains 15 residues. The V gene's germline CDR1 is SGHNT and CDR2 YENEEA. The data stem from a study of monozygotic twins with inflammatory bowel disease. The study, taken as a whole, reports: Those with IBD had lower TCRbeta diversity (inverse Simpson) than their healthy co-twins did.

An approximately 2.3 ml blood sample was drawn per donor. This TCR derives from a human donor with ulcerative colitis or Crohn's disease, or a healthy co-twin of an affected twin (not recorded which). The rearrangement joins TRBV11-3 to TRBJ2-1. Sequencing was performed on blood. CDR3 sequence reads: CASSRDTSPYNEQFF.